This record concerns one T cell receptor beta chain sequence. What antigen it recognizes has not been identified. No base qualities exist here, and no much larger clone lies one base off it. The sample is drawn from a study of blood T cell repertoires in COVID-19 (TCRdb year 2020). The study in broad terms: Samples covering the acute and convalescent phases of COVID-19 were provided by collaborators in the United States, Italy and Spain. The prospective study material was composed of cDNA or gDNA derived from T cells, B-cell-depleted T cells, or PBMCs. The dataset comprised deeply sampled blood TCRbeta repertoires from subjects exposed to, actively infected with, or recovered from COVID-19. The repertoires were made available in a free public database intended to serve as a resource for research on the immune response to SARS-CoV-2. Samples were obtained from the ongoing ImmuneRACE study (first 160 participants) and from 1,254 subjects provided by 6 global collaborators. Nearly every sample came with metadata listing a de-identified subject ID, COVID-19 status, age in years and sex. Where available, HLA class I and class II types were taken from metadata supplied by the sample provider and were not determined by assay-based typing. Beyond this particular receptor, the publication reports: The amount of clinical and demographic metadata varied by source and participant and was provided uncurated.

The immunoSEQ Assay, a bias-controlled multiplex PCR, was used to amplify TCRbeta CDR3 regions from genomic DNA. The source study handled its data this way. Nucleated cell counts per sample were estimated from amplification of reference gene primers within the assay. To quantify the absolute abundance of each unique TCRbeta CDR3 rearrangement, sequence reads were collapsed and filtered. For each sample, productive Simpson clonality was calculated by taking the square root of Simpson's diversity index across productive rearrangements. What TCRdb holds here is the immuneACCESS table cut down to in-frame rearrangements. Part of the clones is not present; checked against another copy, under half of the missing clones reflect an unresolved V gene, and the others are unexplained. V, J and clone size are taken as reported in that table, and D and trimming were inferred from the DNA itself. The sample records 400,000 to 550,000 clones, around 89% of which are singletons. Of the sample, around 4.5% is held by the ten largest clones.

The collaborating institutions used their own protocols to collect whole blood in K2EDTA tubes. For TCRbeta analysis, collaborators shipped samples as frozen whole blood, isolated PBMCs, or DNA extracted from either of those sample types. Sequencing was done on a sample of peripheral blood. The TCR was taken from a woman in her 30s with acute or convalescent COVID-19.

The bases read TGTGCCAGCAGCTCCCCCGGACTAGCGGGGAGCACAGATACGCAGTATTTT. Its coded protein is CASSSPGLAGSTDTQYF. The V gene is TRBV3-1 (or the pseudogene TRBV3-2) and the J gene is TRBJ2-3; 12 bases in the junction line up with TRBD2. From a lookup of the germline V gene (reference sequence), CDR1 and CDR2 are LGHDT and YNNKEL. CDR3 length: 17 amino acids, cysteine to phenylalanine. Left in the record is the CDR3 DNA by itself, 51 bases read in frame from the first base. Trimming takes 5 bases off V and 0 bases off J; junction bases not matched to a gene: 6.